A single sample is the source of the 19 T cell receptor beta chains below, sequenced in a study of spatial heterogeneity in lung cancer. TCRdb processed the 5' RACE reads anew with MiXCR; each CDR3 protein has one entry. This sample has 65,000 to 85,000 distinct CDR3 sequences, with about 20% found just once. The time point here: sample taken at primary tumor resection. Sequencing was performed on whole RNA extracted from tumor and nontumor lung tissue, or from frozen PBMC, and the material was left unsorted. Source: PBMCs, taken at surgery. The source of these receptors is a male donor with early-stage non-small cell lung cancer.

The chain joins TRBV5-1 to TRBJ2-3; 7 bases line up with TRBD1. J was trimmed by 5 bases and V by 0 bases; bases with no gene match: 3. This CDR3 is built from 14 residues. Germline V gene lookup returns CDR1 SGHRS and CDR2 YFSETQ. CDR3 loop: CASSLGTGRDTQYF. CDR3 coding DNA: TGCGCCAGCAGCTTGGGGACAGGCAGAGATACGCAGTATTTT.

This clonotype has a handful of counts. The CDR3: CASSRGLAKNIQYF. As DNA, the CDR3 is TGTGCCAGCAGCCGCGGACTAGCCAAAAACATTCAGTACTTC. The chain uses TRBV6-6 and TRBJ2-4; maybe TRBD2 (5 bases). Germline V CDR1 and CDR2: MNHNY, SVGAGI (reference sequence). The V gene lost 6 bases and the J gene lost 0 bases, with 9 bases spanning the gap. This CDR3 region has 14 residues.

This clonotype has a count of ten or more. The CDR3 coding sequence is TGCGCCAGCAGCGCCCCACTAGCGGGTAGCTCCTACAATGAGCAGTTCTTC. This codes for CASSAPLAGSSYNEQFF. The V call is TRBV5-1, the J call TRBJ2-1, with 9 bases lining up with TRBD2. V lost 4 bases and J lost 0; bases outside the gene matches: 8. CDR3 length: 17 residues. Germline V gene lookup returns CDR1 SGHRS and CDR2 YFSETQ.

This sequence joins TRBV7-6 and TRBJ1-4; 8 bases agree with TRBD1. The CDR3 is made up of 15 amino acids. The trim removed 2 bases at V and 8 bases at J, leaving 7 bases unmatched. Per germline, CDR1 SGHVS and CDR2 FNYEAQ. The CDR3 sequence is CASSLRQGLNEKLFF. In DNA form, the CDR3 reads TGTGCCAGCAGCTTACGACAGGGGTTGAACGAAAAACTGTTTTTT.

The chain couples TRBV29-1 to TRBJ2-7; 9 bases agree with TRBD1. The CDR3 contains 13 residues. The V segment lost 6 bases and the J segment 4 bases; nucleotides outside the gene matches: 7. CDR1 and CDR2 from the germline V gene are SQVTM and ANQGSEA. The CDR3 here is CSVPGTGQYEQYF. The CDR3 DNA is TGCAGCGTGCCAGGGACAGGGCAATACGAGCAGTACTTC.

The CDR3 spells CASSISRLAGALYNEQFF. The CDR3 DNA reads TGTGCCAGCAGCATCTCCCGACTAGCGGGGGCCCTCTACAATGAGCAGTTCTTC. The V and J genes are TRBV7-9 and TRBJ2-1; 12 nucleotides align to TRBD2. V lost 5 bases, J lost 3 bases, and 11 bases stayed unmatched. CDR1 is SEHNR, CDR2 FQNEAQ, per germline (reference sequence). The CDR3 sequence is 18 residues long.

This clonotype appeared many times. The chain combines TRBV30 with TRBJ1-1; perhaps TRBD1 as D (6 bases). The CDR3 is 14 amino acids. V was shortened by 3 bases and J by 0 bases, with 11 bases between the two germline ends. Looked up from germline, CDR1 is GTSNPN and CDR2 is SVGIG (reference sequence). The CDR3 DNA is TGTGCCTGGAGGAGGGGGACTTTGAACACTGAAGCTTTCTTT. The encoded protein is CAWRRGTLNTEAFF. The whole variable domain, filled in from reference TRBV30 and TRBJ1-1, reads SQTIHQWPATLVQPVGSPLSLECTVEGTSNPNLYWYRQAAGRGLQLLFYSVGIGQISSEVPQNLSASRPQDRQFILSSKKLLLSDSGFYLCAWRRGTLNTEAFFGQGTRLTVV.

There are a few counts of this clonotype. V usage is TRBV12-3 or TRBV12-4 and J usage is TRBJ1-6, with 10 bases aligning to TRBD1. The CDR3 extends over 15 amino acids. Trimming at V came to 5 bases and at J to 7 bases, leaving 5 bases not matched to a gene. The CDR3 bases are TGTGCCAGCAGTGACGGACAGGGGGAGAATTCACCCCTCCACTTT. This sequence encodes CASSDGQGENSPLHF.

This clonotype has only a few counts. This rearrangement joins TRBV28 to TRBJ2-1, with 7 bases fitting TRBD2. Trimming took 7 bases from V and 8 from J; bases not matched to a gene: 5. This CDR3 contains 12 residues. Germline CDR1 and CDR2: MDHEN and SYDVKM. CDR3 region: CASTAGDYEQFF. The DNA of the CDR3 is TGTGCCAGCACGGCGGGAGACTATGAGCAGTTCTTC. The variable domain in full, with the rest retrieved from reference TRBV28 and TRBJ2-1, is DVKVTQSSRYLVKRTGEKVFLECVQDMDHENMFWYRQDPGLGLRLIYFSYDVKMKEKGDIPEGYSVSREKKERFSLILESASTNQTSMYLCASTAGDYEQFFGPGTRLTVL.

In its sample, this clonotype was seen a few times. This chain links TRBV20-1 with TRBJ1-6; D possibly corresponds to TRBD1 (6 bases). The CDR3 contains 16 residues. Trimming removed 7 bases at V and 0 bases at J, with 16 bases between. CDR1 and CDR2 from the germline V gene are DFQATT and SNEGSKA (reference sequence). CDR3: CSVPRQGSSYNSPLHF. The CDR3 DNA is TGCAGTGTCCCCCGGCAGGGGAGCTCCTATAATTCACCCCTCCACTTT.

The chain has TRBV4-2 and TRBJ1-2; 8 bases match TRBD1. Germline V gene lookup returns CDR1 LGHNA and CDR2 YNFKEQ. The CDR3 sequence is 15 residues long. The V gene end was trimmed by 2 bases and the J gene end by 6 bases; junction bases not matched to a gene: 8. As DNA, the CDR3 is TGTGCCAGCAGCCAAACCCCGGACAGGGCGGATGGCTACACCTTC. It encodes CASSQTPDRADGYTF.

Only a few counts were recorded for this clonotype. This chain connects TRBV28 to TRBJ2-7; D perhaps matches TRBD2 (6 bases). This CDR3 is built from 14 residues. The germline V gene has CDR1 MDHEN and CDR2 SYDVKM. V was clipped by 1 base and J by 7 bases, with 14 bases between them. CDR3 DNA sequence: TGTGCCAGCAGTTTATATCGCGGGGTAGGGGAGCAGTACTTC. This gives the protein CASSLYRGVGEQYF.

This clonotype has a handful of counts. The gene calls are TRBV28 and TRBJ2-7; D ambiguous. V lost 5 bases, J lost 5 bases, and 19 bases lay in between. This CDR3 contains 15 residues. Germline V gene lookup returns CDR1 MDHEN and CDR2 SYDVKM. This CDR3 is CASSANGPGLDEQYF. In DNA, the CDR3 is TGTGCCAGCAGTGCAAATGGGCCCGGTCTGGACGAGCAGTACTTC.

This chain links TRBV6-5 with TRBJ2-2, with D tentatively TRBD1 (6 bases). V was shortened by 8 bases and J by 11 bases, with 12 bases between the two germline ends. Germline V lookup: CDR1 MNHEY, CDR2 SVGAGI. This CDR3 spans 11 amino acids. This chain's CDR3 is CASSNRAELFF. The DNA of the CDR3 is TGTGCCAGCTCTAACAGGGCCGAGCTGTTTTTT.

The CDR3 DNA reads TGCGCCAGCAGCTTGGCCGCTAGCGAGCCGAGCAATGAGCAGTTCTTC. Translating gives CASSLAASEPSNEQFF. The chain joins TRBV5-1 to TRBJ2-1; perhaps TRBD2 as D (6 bases). The germline V and J ends were trimmed by 0 bases and 6 bases, with 16 bases remaining between them. From germline, CDR1 is SGHRS and CDR2 YFSETQ. This CDR3 spans 16 amino acids. Full variable domain (missing parts from reference TRBV5-1 and TRBJ2-1): KAGVTQTPRYLIKTRGQQVTLSCSPISGHRSVSWYQQTPGQGLQFLFEYFSETQRNKGNFPGRFSGRQFSNSRSEMNVSTLELGDSALYLCASSLAASEPSNEQFFGPGTRLTVL.

V and J are TRBV7-2 and TRBJ1-2, with a possible D match to TRBD1 (6 bases). The CDR3 totals 15 residues. The germline V gene has CDR1 SGHTA and CDR2 FQGNSA. V shed 2 bases and J shed 6 bases, with 16 bases lying between them. This CDR3 is CASSLTTGPGDGYTF. Here the CDR3 DNA reads TGTGCCAGCAGCTTAACTACAGGGCCTGGGGATGGCTACACCTTC.

The rearrangement links TRBV3-2 to TRBJ2-7; the DNA was not compared with TRBD2, the D call given in the table. TRBV3-2 is described as a pseudogene. The CDR3 contains 14 residues. Here the CDR3 DNA reads TGTGCCAGCAGCCTACGACTAGCGGGGGGCGAGCAGTACTTC. Amino acids: CASSLRLAGGEQYF.

This clonotype was seen more than once but under ten times. In nucleotides, the CDR3 is TGTGCCAGCAGTTACCGGGGGGACGGCTACACCTTC. Translation gives CASSYRGDGYTF. This chain joins TRBV6-5 and TRBJ1-2; weak D call: TRBD1 (5 bases). The germline V and J ends were trimmed by 2 bases and 8 bases, with 9 bases remaining between them. The length of the CDR3 is 12 residues. The germline gives CDR1 MNHEY, CDR2 SVGAGI.

The sample holds a few counts of this clonotype. V gene TRBV28 combines with J gene TRBJ1-6, with D tentatively TRBD1 (6 bases). Per germline, CDR1 MDHEN and CDR2 SYDVKM. The CDR3 has 15 amino acids. With 6 bases removed from V and 8 bases from J, the gap between germline ends came to 17 bases. The CDR3 bases are TGTGCCAGCAGACCCACGGACAGAGAGGATTCACCCCTCCACTTT. The encoded protein is CASRPTDREDSPLHF.